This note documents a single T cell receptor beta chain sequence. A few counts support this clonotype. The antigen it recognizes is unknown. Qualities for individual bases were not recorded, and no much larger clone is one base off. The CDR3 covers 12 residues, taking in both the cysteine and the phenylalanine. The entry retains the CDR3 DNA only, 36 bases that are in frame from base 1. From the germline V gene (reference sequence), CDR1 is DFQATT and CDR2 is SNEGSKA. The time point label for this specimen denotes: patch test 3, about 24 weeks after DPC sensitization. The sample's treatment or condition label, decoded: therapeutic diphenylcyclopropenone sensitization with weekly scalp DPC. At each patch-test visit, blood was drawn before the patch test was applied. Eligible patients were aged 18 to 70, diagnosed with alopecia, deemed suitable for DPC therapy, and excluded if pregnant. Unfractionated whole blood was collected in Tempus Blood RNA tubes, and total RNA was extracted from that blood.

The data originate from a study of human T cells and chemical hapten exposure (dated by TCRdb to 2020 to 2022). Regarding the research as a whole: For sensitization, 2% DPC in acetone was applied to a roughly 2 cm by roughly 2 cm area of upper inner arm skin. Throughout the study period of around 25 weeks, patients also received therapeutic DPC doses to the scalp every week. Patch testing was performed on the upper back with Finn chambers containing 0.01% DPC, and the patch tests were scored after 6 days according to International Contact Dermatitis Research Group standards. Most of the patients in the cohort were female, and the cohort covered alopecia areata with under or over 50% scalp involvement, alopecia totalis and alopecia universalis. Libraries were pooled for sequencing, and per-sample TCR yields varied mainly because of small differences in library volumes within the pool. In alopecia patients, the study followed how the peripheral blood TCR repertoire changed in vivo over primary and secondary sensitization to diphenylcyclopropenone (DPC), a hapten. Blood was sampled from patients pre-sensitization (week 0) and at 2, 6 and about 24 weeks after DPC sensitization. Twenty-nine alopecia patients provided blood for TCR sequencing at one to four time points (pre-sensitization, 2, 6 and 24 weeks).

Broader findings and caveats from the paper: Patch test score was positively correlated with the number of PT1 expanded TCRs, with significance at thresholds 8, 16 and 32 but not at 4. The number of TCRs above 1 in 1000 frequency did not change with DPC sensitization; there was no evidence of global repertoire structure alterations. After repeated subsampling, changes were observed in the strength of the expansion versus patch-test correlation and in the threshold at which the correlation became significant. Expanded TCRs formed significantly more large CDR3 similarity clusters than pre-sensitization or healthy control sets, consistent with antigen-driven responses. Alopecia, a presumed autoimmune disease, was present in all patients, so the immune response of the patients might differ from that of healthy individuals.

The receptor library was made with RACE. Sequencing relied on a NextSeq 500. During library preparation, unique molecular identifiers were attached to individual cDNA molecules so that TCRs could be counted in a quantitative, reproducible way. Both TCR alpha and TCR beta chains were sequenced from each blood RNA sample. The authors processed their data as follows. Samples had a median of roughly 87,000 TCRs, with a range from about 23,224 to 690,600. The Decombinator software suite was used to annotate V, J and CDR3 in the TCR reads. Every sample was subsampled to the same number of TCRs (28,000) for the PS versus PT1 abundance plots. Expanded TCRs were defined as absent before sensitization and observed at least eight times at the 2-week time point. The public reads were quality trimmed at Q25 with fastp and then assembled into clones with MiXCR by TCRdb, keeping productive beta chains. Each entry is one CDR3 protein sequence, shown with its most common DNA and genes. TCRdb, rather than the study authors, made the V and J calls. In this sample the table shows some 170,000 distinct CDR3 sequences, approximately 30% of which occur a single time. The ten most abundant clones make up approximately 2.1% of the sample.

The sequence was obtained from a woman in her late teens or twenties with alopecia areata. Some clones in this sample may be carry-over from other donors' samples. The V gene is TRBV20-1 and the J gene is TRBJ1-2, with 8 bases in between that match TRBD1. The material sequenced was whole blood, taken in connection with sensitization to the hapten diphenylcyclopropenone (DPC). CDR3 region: CSYRGIAAGYTF. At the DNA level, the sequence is TGCTCGTACAGGGGGATTGCGGCTGGCTACACCTTC.